What follows are 21 T cell receptor beta chains derived from one specimen sequenced in a study of blood T cell repertoires in COVID-19 (dated by TCRdb to about 2020). Receptor amplification or capture employed the immunoSEQ multiplex PCR assay. This is the immuneACCESS table as TCRdb keeps it, with only in-frame sequences that have V and J called. A part of the clones is gone; compared with another copy, unresolved V genes explain less than half, and the rest is unexplained. The sample table lists approximately 76,000 clones, 85% to 90% of them with a count of one. Jointly, the top ten make up 35% to 40% of the sample. Sequences were obtained from peripheral blood. These TCRs come from a woman of 80 years or more with active or convalescent COVID-19.

The J gene is TRBJ2-7, the V gene TRBV11-2; TRBD1 matches 7 bases. The V gene end was trimmed by 2 bases and the J gene end by 9 bases; junction bases not matched to a gene: 10. The CDR3 covers 14 residues. CDR1 is SGHAT, CDR2 FQNNGV, per germline. This CDR3 reads CASSLTRGGDWQYF. CDR3 sequence (DNA): TGTGCCAGCAGCTTAACTAGAGGGGGCGATTGGCAGTACTTC.

The chain joins TRBV5-1 to TRBJ2-2, with D perhaps TRBD1 (6 bases). V lost 5 bases to trimming and J lost 6 bases, with 20 bases between them. Germline V CDR1 and CDR2: SGHRS, YFSETQ. The CDR3 sequence is 16 residues long. CDR3 in DNA: TGCGCCAGCAGGTCACAGGGTCTTATTTCGGCCGGGGAGCTGTTTTTT. This encodes CASRSQGLISAGELFF. The whole variable domain, remainder taken from reference TRBV5-1 and TRBJ2-2, is KAGVTQTPRYLIKTRGQQVTLSCSPISGHRSVSWYQQTPGQGLQFLFEYFSETQRNKGNFPGRFSGRQFSNSRSEMNVSTLELGDSALYLCASRSQGLISAGELFFGEGSRLTVL.

This chain connects TRBV4-3 to TRBJ2-7, with no clear D. Between the trimmed V and J ends, which lost 1 base and 3 bases, there was a span of 7 bases. The CDR3 loop spans 13 amino acids. Germline V gives CDR1 LGHNA, CDR2 YSLEER. CDR3 in amino acids: CASSQGQYYEQYF. The CDR3 region has the DNA TGCGCCAGCAGCCAAGGACAATACTACGAGCAGTACTTC.

The chain uses TRBV5-8 and TRBJ1-1, with D unclear. The V gene lost 4 bases and the J gene lost 8 bases, with 15 bases spanning the gap. This CDR3 spans 13 amino acids. The germline V gene has CDR1 SGHTS and CDR2 YDEGEE. CDR3 nucleotides: TGTGCCAGCAGCCCTCGGTGGAGGAGGGAAGCTTTCTTT. Protein product: CASSPRWRREAFF.

The chain joins TRBV11-3 to TRBJ1-1; TRBD1 matches 8 bases. The CDR3 sequence is 16 residues long. Germline V gene data show CDR1 as SGHNT and CDR2 as YENEEA. The ends lost 0 bases at V and 1 base at J; junction bases unmatched: 4. The CDR3 nucleotides read TGTGCCAGCAGCTTAGAGGCAGGGGGCACGAACACTGAAGCTTTCTTT. It codes for CASSLEAGGTNTEAFF.

To note about this clone: Other DNA sequences in this specimen translate into the identical CDR3. The genes are TRBV7-2 and TRBJ2-3, with TRBD2 identical over 13 bases. CDR1 SGHTA and CDR2 FQGNSA come from the germline V gene. After removal of 1 base from V and 3 bases from J, the junction contained 1 base not matched to a gene. The CDR3 contains 16 residues. CDR3 residues: CASSLGTSGGTDTQYF. CDR3 nucleotide sequence: TGTGCCAGCAGCTTAGGGACTAGCGGGGGTACAGATACGCAGTATTTT.

This clone was seen a single time. The gene calls are TRBV6-5 and TRBJ2-3; TRBD2 might be the D (6 bases). Germline V lookup: CDR1 MNHEY, CDR2 SVGAGI. The ends were cut back, 7 bases at V and 8 bases at J, with 19 bases in the middle. The CDR3 is 14 amino acids. The CDR3 loop reads CASKAGRPQGTQYF. The CDR3, as DNA: TGTGCCAGCAAGGCGGGGCGACCCCAAGGTACGCAGTATTTT.

The table lists this clone with a count of one. The V call is TRBV12-3 or TRBV12-4, the J call TRBJ1-1; tentative D call: TRBD1 (6 bases). V gave up 6 bases and J gave up 7 bases, with 9 bases separating them. The CDR3 has 11 residues. CDR3 sequence (DNA): TGTGCCAGCAGGGTGACAGGTGAAGCTTTCTTT. This sequence encodes CASRVTGEAFF.

The chain links TRBV30 to TRBJ1-3, with D unclear. V was pared by 1 base and J by 4 bases, with 14 bases between. The germline CDR1 and CDR2 sequences are GTSNPN and SVGIG (reference sequence). The CDR3 covers 15 residues. CDR3 DNA sequence: TGTGCCTGGAGTGGAAGGAGTGGTCCCGGAAACACCATATATTTT. Protein product: CAWSGRSGPGNTIYF.

The chain carries TRBV3-1 (or the pseudogene TRBV3-2) and TRBJ2-1, with 11 bases fitting TRBD2. V trimming: 6 bases; J trimming: 4 bases; junction bases outside the gene matches: 5. Germline V gene lookup returns CDR1 LGHDT and CDR2 YNNKEL (reference sequence). The CDR3 covers 15 residues. For the CDR3, the DNA is TGTGCCAGCAGTACCCTAGCGGGGGGTTACAATGAGCAGTTCTTC. It specifies CASSTLAGGYNEQFF.

The V call is TRBV19, the J call TRBJ1-6; the D gene is possibly TRBD1 (5 bases). V lost 3 bases and J lost 11, with 11 bases in between. Germline values: CDR1 LNHDA, CDR2 SQIVND (reference sequence). The CDR3 is 13 residues long. CDR3 sequence: CASSIQGGPPLHF. The CDR3 nucleotides read TGTGCCAGTAGTATCCAGGGAGGCCCACCCCTCCACTTT.

V is TRBV28 and J is TRBJ2-5, with D perhaps matching TRBD1 (7 bases). This CDR3 comprises 15 residues. Germline V gene data show CDR1 as MDHEN and CDR2 as SYDVKM. V shed 7 bases and J shed 5 bases, with 20 bases lying between them. CDR3 DNA: TGTGCCAGCACGTCAGGGGGGCAGGGTCGGGAGACCCAGTACTTC. This encodes CASTSGGQGRETQYF. The entire variable domain, with the rest obtained from reference TRBV28 and TRBJ2-5, is as follows: DVKVTQSSRYLVKRTGEKVFLECVQDMDHENMFWYRQDPGLGLRLIYFSYDVKMKEKGDIPEGYSVSREKKERFSLILESASTNQTSMYLCASTSGGQGRETQYFGPGTRLLVL.

This rearrangement joins TRBV19 to TRBJ1-3; D possibly corresponds to TRBD1 (5 bases). The CDR3 loop spans 16 amino acids. Trimming took 3 bases from V and 0 from J, leaving 12 bases between them. Germline CDR1 is LNHDA and CDR2 is SQIVND (reference sequence). CDR3 protein: CASSIVVTVSGNTIYF. The CDR3, as DNA: TGTGCCAGTAGTATCGTGGTGACAGTCTCTGGAAACACCATATATTTT.

This clone was observed a single time. The same CDR3 arises from other DNA sequences in this sample as well. The J gene is TRBJ1-5, the V gene TRBV18; tentatively, D is TRBD1 (5 bases). The CDR3 is made up of 15 amino acids. The V gene lost 6 bases and the J gene lost 0 bases, with 12 bases spanning the gap. Germline V gene lookup returns CDR1 KGHSH and CDR2 LQKENI. The CDR3 region is CASSPRQSSNQPQHF. CDR3 DNA sequence: TGTGCCAGCTCTCCTAGACAGAGTAGCAATCAGCCCCAGCATTTT.

This sequence joins TRBV6-5 and TRBJ2-7; 8 bases line up with TRBD1. With 7 bases clipped from V and 7 bases from J, the junction kept 15 bases outside the gene matches. The CDR3 consists of 15 residues. The germline V gene has CDR1 MNHEY and CDR2 SVGAGI. The CDR3 coding sequence is TGTGCCAGCACGGTTTATGGACAGGGTGTCGTTGAGCAGTACTTC. Its translation: CASTVYGQGVVEQYF.

The rearrangement joins TRBV7-2 to TRBJ2-3; 12 bases are a match to TRBD2. Germline-derived CDR1 and CDR2 are SGHTA and FQGNSA. The CDR3 is 16 residues long. V shed 3 bases, J shed 4 bases, and the junction held 5 bases outside the gene matches. CDR3 coding DNA: TGTGCCAGCAGCTTTGGACTAGCGGGGAGCTCAGATACGCAGTATTTT. Protein: CASSFGLAGSSDTQYF.

The chain employs TRBV10-3 and TRBJ1-5, with D possibly being TRBD1 (5 bases). In germline, CDR1 is ENHRY, CDR2 SYGVKD. V gave up 2 bases and J gave up 1 base, with 9 bases separating them. The CDR3 is made up of 15 amino acids. CDR3: CAISEQGKSNQPQHF. The DNA of the CDR3 is TGTGCCATCAGTGAGCAGGGTAAGAGCAATCAGCCCCAGCATTTT.

V gene TRBV5-1 combines with J gene TRBJ1-1; D is undetermined. With 1 base removed from V and 3 bases from J, the gap between germline ends came to 7 bases. Germline-derived CDR1 and CDR2 are SGHRS and YFSETQ. This CDR3 is 13 amino acids long. In DNA form, the CDR3 reads TGCGCCAGCAGCTTGACCCCAGACACTGAAGCTTTCTTT. This sequence encodes CASSLTPDTEAFF.

The rearrangement uses TRBV9 and TRBJ1-2; TRBD1 is a possible D gene (5 bases). CDR3 length: 12 residues. Trimming removed 4 bases at V and 10 bases at J, with 14 bases between. Germline V lookup: CDR1 SGDLS, CDR2 YYNGEE. The chain's CDR3 is CASSPIGHLYTF. The CDR3 bases are TGTGCCAGCAGCCCCATAGGACACCTCTACACCTTC.

The V and J genes are TRBV7-8 and TRBJ2-4; no clear D. The germline V gene has CDR1 SGHVS and CDR2 FQNEAQ. V was pared by 5 bases and J by 6 bases, with 17 bases between. The CDR3 is 15 amino acids. In nucleotides, the CDR3 is TGTGCCAGCAGCCCCAGTCCGTTGTGGAGAAACATTCAGTACTTC. This encodes CASSPSPLWRNIQYF.

This chain links TRBV6-6 with TRBJ2-5; a weak D match, TRBD1 (6 bases). Germline V lookup: CDR1 MNHNY, CDR2 SVGAGI (reference sequence). This CDR3 region has 16 residues. Trimming pared 6 bases from V and 1 base from J, leaving 18 bases between. DNA for the CDR3: TGTGCCAGCAGCCTAGCCGGGACAAACGTCCAAGAGACCCAGTACTTC. It yields the protein CASSLAGTNVQETQYF.